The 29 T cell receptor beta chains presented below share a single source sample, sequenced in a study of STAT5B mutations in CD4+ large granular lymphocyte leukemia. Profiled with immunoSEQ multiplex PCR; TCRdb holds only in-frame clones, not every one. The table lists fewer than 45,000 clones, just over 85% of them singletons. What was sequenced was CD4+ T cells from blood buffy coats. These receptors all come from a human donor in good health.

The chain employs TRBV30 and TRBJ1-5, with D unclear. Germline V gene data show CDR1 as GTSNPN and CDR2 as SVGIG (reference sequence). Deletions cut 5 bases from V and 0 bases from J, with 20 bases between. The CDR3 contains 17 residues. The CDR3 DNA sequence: TGTGCCTGGGCCGAATTTTACTTTTTAGTTAGCAATCAGCCCCAGCATTTT. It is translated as CAWAEFYFLVSNQPQHF. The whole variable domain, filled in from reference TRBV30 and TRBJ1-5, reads SQTIHQWPATLVQPVGSPLSLECTVEGTSNPNLYWYRQAAGRGLQLLFYSVGIGQISSEVPQNLSASRPQDRQFILSSKKLLLSDSGFYLCAWAEFYFLVSNQPQHFGDGTRLSIL.

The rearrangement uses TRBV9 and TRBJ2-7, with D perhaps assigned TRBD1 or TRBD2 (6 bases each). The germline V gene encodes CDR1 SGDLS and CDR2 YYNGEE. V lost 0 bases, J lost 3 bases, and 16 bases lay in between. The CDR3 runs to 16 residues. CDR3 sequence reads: CASSVATGGAGYEQYF. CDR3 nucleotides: TGTGCCAGCAGCGTAGCTACCGGGGGCGCAGGCTACGAGCAGTACTTC.

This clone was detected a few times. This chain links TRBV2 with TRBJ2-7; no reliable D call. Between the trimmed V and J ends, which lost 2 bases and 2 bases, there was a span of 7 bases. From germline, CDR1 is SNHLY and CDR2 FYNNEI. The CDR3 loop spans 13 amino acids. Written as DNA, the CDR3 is TGTGCCAGCAGTGAATATCACACCTACGAGCAGTACTTC. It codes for CASSEYHTYEQYF.

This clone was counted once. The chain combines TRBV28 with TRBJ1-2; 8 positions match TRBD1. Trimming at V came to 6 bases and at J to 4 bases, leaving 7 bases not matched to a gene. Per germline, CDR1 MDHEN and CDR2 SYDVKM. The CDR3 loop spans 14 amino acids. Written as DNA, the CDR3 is TGTGCCAGCAGCCCAGCGACAGGGGCCTATGGCTACACCTTC. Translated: CASSPATGAYGYTF.

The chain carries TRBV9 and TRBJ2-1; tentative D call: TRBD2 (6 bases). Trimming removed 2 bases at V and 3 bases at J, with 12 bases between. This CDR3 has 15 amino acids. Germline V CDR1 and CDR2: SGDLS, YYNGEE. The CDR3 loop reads CASSVRDLIYNEQFF. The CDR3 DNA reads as TGTGCCAGCAGCGTCCGGGACTTGATCTACAATGAGCAGTTCTTC.

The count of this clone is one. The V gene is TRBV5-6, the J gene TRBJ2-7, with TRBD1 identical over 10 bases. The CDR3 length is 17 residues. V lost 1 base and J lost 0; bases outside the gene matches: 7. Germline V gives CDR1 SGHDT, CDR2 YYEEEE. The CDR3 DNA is TGTGCCAGCAGCTTGCCTGGACGGACAGGGGGCTCCTACGAGCAGTACTTC. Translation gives CASSLPGRTGGSYEQYF.

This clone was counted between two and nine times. The CDR3 bases are TGCGCCAGCAGCTCGGCCCCTCCTAACTATGGCTACACCTTC. As protein: CASSSAPPNYGYTF. V and J are TRBV5-1 and TRBJ1-2; D gene ambiguous. The V end was cut by 3 bases, the J end by 0 bases, with 9 bases between. CDR1 and CDR2 from the germline V gene are SGHRS and YFSETQ. This CDR3 is built from 14 residues.

CDR3 region: CASSRAVAEQFF. CDR3 nucleotide sequence: TGTGCCAGTTCTAGGGCAGTCGCTGAGCAGTTCTTC. The gene calls are TRBV7-2 and TRBJ2-1; no firm D call. CDR1 and CDR2 (germline): SGHTA, FQGNSA. V gave up 9 bases and J gave up 9 bases, with 15 bases separating them. The CDR3 is 12 residues long.

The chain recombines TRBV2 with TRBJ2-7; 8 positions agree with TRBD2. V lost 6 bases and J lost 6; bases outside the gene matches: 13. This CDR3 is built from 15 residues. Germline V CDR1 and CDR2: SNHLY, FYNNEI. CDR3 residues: CASRLGDSGGSEQYF. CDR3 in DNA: TGTGCCAGCAGGTTAGGTGACAGCGGGGGTTCCGAGCAGTACTTC.

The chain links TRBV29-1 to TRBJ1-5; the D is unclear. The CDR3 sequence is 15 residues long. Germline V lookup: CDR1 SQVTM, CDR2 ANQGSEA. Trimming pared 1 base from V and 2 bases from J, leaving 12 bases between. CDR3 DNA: TGCAGCGTTGAAGTGGGTAGTTCGGGCAATCAGCCCCAGCATTTT. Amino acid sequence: CSVEVGSSGNQPQHF.

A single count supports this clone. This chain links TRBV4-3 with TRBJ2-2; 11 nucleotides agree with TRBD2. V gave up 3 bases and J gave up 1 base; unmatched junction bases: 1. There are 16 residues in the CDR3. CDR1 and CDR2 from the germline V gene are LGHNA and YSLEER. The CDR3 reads CASSQGLAENTGELFF. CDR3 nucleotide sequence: TGCGCCAGCAGCCAGGGACTAGCGGAGAACACCGGGGAGCTGTTTTTT.

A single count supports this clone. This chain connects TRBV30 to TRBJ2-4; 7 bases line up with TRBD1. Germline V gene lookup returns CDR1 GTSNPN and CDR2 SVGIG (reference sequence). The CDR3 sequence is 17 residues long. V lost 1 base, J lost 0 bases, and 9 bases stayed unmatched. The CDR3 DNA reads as TGTGCCTGGAGTGATGGACAGGTCAACATAGCCAAAAACATTCAGTACTTC. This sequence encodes CAWSDGQVNIAKNIQYF.

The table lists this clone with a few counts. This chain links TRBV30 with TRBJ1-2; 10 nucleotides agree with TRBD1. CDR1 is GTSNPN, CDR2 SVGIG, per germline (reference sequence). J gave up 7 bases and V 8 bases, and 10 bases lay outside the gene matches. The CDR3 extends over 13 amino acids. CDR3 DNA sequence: TGTGCCGGCACCGGGACAGGGGCGGCTGGCTACACCTTC. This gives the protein CAGTGTGAAGYTF.

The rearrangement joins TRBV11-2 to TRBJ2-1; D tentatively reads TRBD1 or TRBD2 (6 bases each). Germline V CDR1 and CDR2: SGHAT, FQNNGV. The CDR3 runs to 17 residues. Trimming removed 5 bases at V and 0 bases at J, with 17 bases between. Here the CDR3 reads CASSQRGAGGSYNEQFF. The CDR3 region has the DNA TGTGCCAGCAGCCAGAGGGGGGCCGGGGGCTCCTACAATGAGCAGTTCTTC.

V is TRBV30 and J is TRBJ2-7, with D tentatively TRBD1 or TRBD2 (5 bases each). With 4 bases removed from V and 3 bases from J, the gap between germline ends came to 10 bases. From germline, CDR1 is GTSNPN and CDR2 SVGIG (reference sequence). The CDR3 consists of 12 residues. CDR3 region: CAWNQGVYEQYF. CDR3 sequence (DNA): TGTGCCTGGAATCAGGGAGTCTACGAGCAGTACTTC.

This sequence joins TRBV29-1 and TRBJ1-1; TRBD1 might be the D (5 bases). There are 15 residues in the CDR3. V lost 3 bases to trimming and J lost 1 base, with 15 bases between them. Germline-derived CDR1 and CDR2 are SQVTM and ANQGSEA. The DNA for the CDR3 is TGCAGCGTTGACCCAACCCGGCAGGGGAACACTGAAGCTTTCTTT. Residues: CSVDPTRQGNTEAFF. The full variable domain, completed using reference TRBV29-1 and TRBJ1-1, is SAVISQKPSRDICQRGTSLTIQCQVDSQVTMMFWYRQQPGQSLTLIATANQGSEATYESGFVIDKFPISRPNLTFSTLTVSNMSPEDSSIYLCSVDPTRQGNTEAFFGQGTRLTVV.

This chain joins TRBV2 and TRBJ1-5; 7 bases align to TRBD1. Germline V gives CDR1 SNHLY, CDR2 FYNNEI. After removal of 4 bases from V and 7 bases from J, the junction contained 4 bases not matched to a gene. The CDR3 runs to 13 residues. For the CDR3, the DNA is TGTGCCAGCAGTGCCAGGGGGGACCAGCCCCAGCATTTT. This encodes CASSARGDQPQHF.

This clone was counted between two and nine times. CDR3 nucleotide sequence: TGTGCCAGCAGCTTCGGGCGCCAGTATAGCAATCAGCCCCAGCATTTT. Translation: CASSFGRQYSNQPQHF. The chain is built from TRBV7-2 and TRBJ1-5, with D uncertain. Germline CDR1 is SGHTA and CDR2 is FQGNSA. There are 16 residues in the CDR3. V was pared by 3 bases and J by 0 bases, with 12 bases between.

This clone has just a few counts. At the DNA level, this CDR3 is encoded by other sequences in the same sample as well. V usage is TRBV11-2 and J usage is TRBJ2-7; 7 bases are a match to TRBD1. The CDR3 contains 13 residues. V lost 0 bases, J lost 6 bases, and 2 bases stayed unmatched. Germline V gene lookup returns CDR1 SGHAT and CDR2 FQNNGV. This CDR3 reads CASSLEAGGEQYF. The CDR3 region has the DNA TGTGCCAGCAGCTTAGAAGCAGGGGGCGAGCAGTACTTC.

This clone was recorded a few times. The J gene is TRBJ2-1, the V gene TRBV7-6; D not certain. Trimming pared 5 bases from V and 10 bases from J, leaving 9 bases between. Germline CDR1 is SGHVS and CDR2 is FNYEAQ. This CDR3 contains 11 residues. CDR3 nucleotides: TGTGCCAGCAGCCTTACGGCGGAGCAGTTCTTC. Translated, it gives CASSLTAEQFF.

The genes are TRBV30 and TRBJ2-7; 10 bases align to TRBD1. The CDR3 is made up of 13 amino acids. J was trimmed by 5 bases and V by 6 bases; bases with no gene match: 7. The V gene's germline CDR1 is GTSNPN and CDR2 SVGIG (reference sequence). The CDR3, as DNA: TGTGCCTGCCTGACAGGGGGCATCAACGAGCAGTACTTC. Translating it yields CACLTGGINEQYF.

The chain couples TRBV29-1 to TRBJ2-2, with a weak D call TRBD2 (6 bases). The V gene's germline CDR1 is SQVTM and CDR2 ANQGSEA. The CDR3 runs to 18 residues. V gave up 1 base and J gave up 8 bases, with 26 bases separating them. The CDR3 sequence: CSVEGGEFGAGSGGELFF. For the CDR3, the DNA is TGCAGCGTTGAAGGAGGGGAGTTCGGAGCCGGGAGCGGTGGGGAGCTGTTTTTT.

The CDR3 loop reads CASSLGGGGGEAFF. The CDR3 DNA reads TGTGCCAGCAGCCTGGGGGGGGGCGGAGGTGAAGCTTTCTTT. The chain couples TRBV7-9 to TRBJ1-1; D might be TRBD1 (6 bases). This CDR3 has 14 residues. With 5 bases removed from V and 7 bases from J, the gap between germline ends came to 17 bases. The germline V gene has CDR1 SEHNR and CDR2 FQNEAQ (reference sequence).

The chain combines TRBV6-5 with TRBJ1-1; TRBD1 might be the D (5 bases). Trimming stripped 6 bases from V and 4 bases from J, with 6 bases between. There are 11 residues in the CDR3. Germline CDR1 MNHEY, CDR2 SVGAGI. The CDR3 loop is CASRGRTEAFF. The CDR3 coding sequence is TGTGCCAGCAGGGGACGCACTGAAGCTTTCTTT.

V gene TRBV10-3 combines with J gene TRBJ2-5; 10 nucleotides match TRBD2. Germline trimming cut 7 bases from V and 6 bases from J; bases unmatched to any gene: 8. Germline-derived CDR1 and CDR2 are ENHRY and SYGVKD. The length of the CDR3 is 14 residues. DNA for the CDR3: TGTGCCATCACCCCTAGCGGGAGTACGAAGACCCAGTACTTC. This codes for CAITPSGSTKTQYF.

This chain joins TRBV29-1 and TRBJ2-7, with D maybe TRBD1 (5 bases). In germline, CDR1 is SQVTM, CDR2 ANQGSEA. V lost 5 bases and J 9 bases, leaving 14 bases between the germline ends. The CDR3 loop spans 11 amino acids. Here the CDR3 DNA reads TGCAGCGTTACAGGTGGCCCGGGGCAGTACTTC. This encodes CSVTGGPGQYF.

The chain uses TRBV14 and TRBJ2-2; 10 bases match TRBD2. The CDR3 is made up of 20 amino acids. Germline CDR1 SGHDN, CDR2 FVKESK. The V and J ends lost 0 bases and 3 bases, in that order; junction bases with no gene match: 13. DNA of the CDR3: TGTGCCAGCAGCCAAGATCTCGCTAGCGGGAGCTCTCGGGACACCGGGGAGCTGTTTTTT. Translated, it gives CASSQDLASGSSRDTGELFF. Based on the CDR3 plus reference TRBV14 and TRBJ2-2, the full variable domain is EAGVTQFPSHSVIEKGQTVTLRCDPISGHDNLYWYRRVMGKEIKFLLHFVKESKQDESGMPNNRFLAERTGGTYSTLKVQPAELEDSGVYFCASSQDLASGSSRDTGELFFGEGSRLTVL.

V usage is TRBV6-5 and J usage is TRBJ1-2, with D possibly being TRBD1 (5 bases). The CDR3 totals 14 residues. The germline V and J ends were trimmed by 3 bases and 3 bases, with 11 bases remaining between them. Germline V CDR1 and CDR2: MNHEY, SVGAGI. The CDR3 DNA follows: TGTGCCAGCAGTTATAGACAGCTATACTATGGCTACACCTTC. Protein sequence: CASSYRQLYYGYTF.

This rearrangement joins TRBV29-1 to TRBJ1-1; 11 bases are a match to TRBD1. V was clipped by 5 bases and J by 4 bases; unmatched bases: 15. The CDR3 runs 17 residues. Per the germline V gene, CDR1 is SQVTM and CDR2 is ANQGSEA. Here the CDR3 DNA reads TGCAGCGTTCCCCGGGACAGGGGGACGATTCGGGGCACTGAAGCTTTCTTT. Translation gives CSVPRDRGTIRGTEAFF.